This entry describes one T cell receptor beta chain. The antigen is not known. V lost 5 bases and J lost 4; bases outside the gene matches: 14. Germline CDR1 is LNHDA and CDR2 is SQIVND (reference sequence). The CDR3 loop spans 18 amino acids. The data derive from a study of CD4 T cells in relation to SARS-CoV-2 and coronaviruses. Sequencing used immunoSEQ multiplex PCR; TCRdb keeps in-frame clones, though not all of them. The sample holds about 36,000 clones, roughly four fifths seen once. This chain connects TRBV19 to TRBJ1-5; 10 bases are shared with TRBD1. Specimen: naive CD4+ T cells from PBMCs, cultured in vitro. Subset defined: naive CD4+ T cells isolated by negative enrichment. This TCR was recovered from an adult with COVID-19. Written as DNA, the CDR3 is TGTGCCAGTAGTGTTCGACAGGGGGCTAGGTATCTTAATCAGCCCCAGCATTTT. It translates to CASSVRQGARYLNQPQHF.